This TCR beta chain was observed in a study of blood T cell repertoires in COVID-19. CDR1 is LGHDT and CDR2 is YNNKEL in the germline V gene (reference sequence). This CDR3 region has 13 residues. Trimming took 5 bases from V and 7 from J, leaving 14 bases between them. Measured with immunoSEQ multiplex PCR; TCRdb has only the in-frame clones, and not every one. The sample lists about 180,000 clones; over 80% were seen once. The TCR sequence derives from a woman in her fifties or sixties with acute or convalescent COVID-19. The V gene is TRBV3-1 (or the pseudogene TRBV3-2), the J gene TRBJ2-5; D uncertain. The sample was peripheral blood. The CDR3 nucleotides read TGTGCCAGCAGCGAAGTCCTAAGTCCGACCCAGTACTTC. Encoded protein: CASSEVLSPTQYF.